These T cell receptor beta chains were read from a single sample in a study of blood T cell repertoires in COVID-19. Repertoires were generated with immunoSEQ multiplex PCR, while TCRdb's copy carries only in-frame clones and drops some. Among over 300,000 clones, 75% to 85% were seen once, and the ten largest hold around 7.8%. The sequencing sample was made of peripheral blood. Receptor source: a human donor in a cohort sampled during active COVID-19. The conserved cysteine and the conserved F or W are not part of the CDR3 here.

CDR3 length | J gene | V gene | CDR3 protein
13 | TRBJ2-6 | TRBV25-1 | ASRGGGPGANVLT
9 | TRBJ2-3 | TRBV2 | ASRATDTQY
11 | TRBJ1-1 | TRBV11-2 | ASSLAGFPEAF
14 | TRBJ2-1 | TRBV2 | ASSDFGDKPFGEQF
13 | TRBJ2-3 | TRBV24-1 | ATSDLKDRTDTQY
10 | TRBJ1-1 | TRBV19 | ASSIRGTEAF
15 | TRBJ1-1 | TRBV27 | ASSLYSKSGGSTEAF
11 | TRBJ1-2 | TRBV10-3 | AISEGSGYGYT
11 | TRBJ2-3 | TRBV24-1 | ATSETGRDTQY
11 | TRBJ1-1 | TRBV19 | ASTRGEDTEAF
11 | TRBJ1-1 | TRBV6-5 | ASSYSNGGEAF
15 | TRBJ1-5 | TRBV7-8 | ASSKLTTSYSNQPQH
13 | TRBJ2-2 | TRBV6-5 | ASTNGGVGTGELF
13 | TRBJ1-5 | TRBV7-9 | ASSSQGGSNQPQH
13 | TRBJ1-2 | TRBV5-4 | ASSLDRGRGYGYT
13 | TRBJ1-4 | TRBV15 | ATSRYGGSNEKLF
13 | TRBJ2-6 | TRBV18 | ASSQGVPGANVLT
10 | TRBJ1-2 | TRBV6-5 | ATATTGHGYT
13 | TRBJ2-5 | TRBV10-3 | ASSLGGGAQETQY
10 | TRBJ1-2 | TRBV19 | ATSDRNYGYT
11 | TRBJ1-2 | TRBV30 | AWNDRGDQGYT
12 | TRBJ2-7 | TRBV11-2 | ASRARGKGYEQY
9 | TRBJ1-1 | TRBV20-1 | RGEGATEAF
11 | TRBJ2-1 | TRBV11-3 | ASSLSSDNEQF